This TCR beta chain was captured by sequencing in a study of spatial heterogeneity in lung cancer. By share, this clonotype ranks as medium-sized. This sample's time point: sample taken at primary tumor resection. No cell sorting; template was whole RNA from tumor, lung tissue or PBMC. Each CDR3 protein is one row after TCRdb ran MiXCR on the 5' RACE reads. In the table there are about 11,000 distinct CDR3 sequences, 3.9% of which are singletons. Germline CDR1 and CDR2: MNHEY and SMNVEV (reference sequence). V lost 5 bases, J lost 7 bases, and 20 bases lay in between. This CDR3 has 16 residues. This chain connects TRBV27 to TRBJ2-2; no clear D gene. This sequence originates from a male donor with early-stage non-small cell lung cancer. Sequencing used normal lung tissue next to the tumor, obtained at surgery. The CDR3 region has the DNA TGTGCCAGCAGTATCCTGGACCAGCGCGGTGGCGGGGAGCTGTTTTTT. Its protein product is CASSILDQRGGGELFF.